What follows is one T cell receptor (beta chain) and its context. Its antigen specificity is not known. No base qualities exist here, and no much larger clone lies one base off it. The CDR3 regions of human TCRbeta chains were subjected to immunosequencing. The study's processing was this. TCRs in the repertoires were compared against a reference library of SARS-CoV-2-specific TCRs that had been generated with the MIRA antigen-specificity platform. Breadth was defined as the fraction of unique TCRs that were SARS-CoV-2-associated. Depth was defined as the fraction of total T cells that were SARS-CoV-2-associated. Using the MIRA data, each spike-specific TCR was mapped to the spike region that the TCR reacts to and placed in a CD4 or CD8 class. Log10-transformed breadth and depth values were compared by one-way ANOVA with Sidak's multiple comparisons tests. Drawn from immuneACCESS, this table holds only the in-frame rearrangements with V and J called that TCRdb kept. Clones are partly lost; checked studies trace under half to an unresolved V gene and leave the rest unexplained. The V and J calls and clone size come from that table; D and trimming were worked out from the DNA. The sample table records some 83,000 clones; about 83% of these occur just once. The top ten constitute approximately 9% of the sample.

In light of the paper, this sample's time point label describes: baseline before first vaccination. Vaccinee samples were obtained from the UK trials COV001 and COV002, which included a single-blind randomized controlled phase 2/3 trial of AZD1222 (ChAdOx1 nCoV-19) in healthy adults. For TCRbeta chain sequencing, PBMC samples from trial participants were taken at day 0 and at day 28 after the second dose. These data belong to a study of T cell responses to AZD1222 COVID-19 vaccine (dated by TCRdb to the early 2020s). With respect to the entire study: AZD1222 recipients with second doses at about 4 weeks or about 12 weeks were pooled, because spike-specific TCR depth and breadth did not differ between schedules. TCR sequencing covered approximately 230 trial participants: 207 given two doses of AZD1222 and 26 given two doses of MenACWY control vaccine. Trial participants were enrolled by age into subgroups of 18-55, 56-69 and 70-plus years, and around 150, 28 and 57 TCR-sequenced participants, respectively, were included in these subgroups. Here is what the overall study found, with its caveats: The vaccine-associated CD4 TCRs covered the entire spike protein, and the dominant responses fell in regions 160-218 and 743-854. Only five to seven AZD1222 recipients were SARS-CoV-2 seropositive at baseline, limiting conclusions about previously exposed vaccinees. Spike-specific TCR breadth and depth rose significantly after two AZD1222 doses compared with day 0 and with MenACWY recipients. In the small 56-69-year group, the increase in depth fell short of significance, most likely because of low power. Because no day 14 peak-response samples were available, the repertoires could be characterized only after the peak T cell response. Participants were mostly white British, with more females than males. The authors suggested clonal diversity may have been underestimated. Nearly half of unique spike-specific TCRs reportedly recognized epitopes outside regions mutated in the B.1.351 and B.1.1.7 variants.

Trimming removed 2 bases from V and 6 bases from J, leaving 7 bases between the germline ends. From the cysteine up to the phenylalanine, the CDR3 has a length of 13 residues. The kept DNA is CDR3 alone, 39 bases in frame from the first base. Based on the germline V gene, the CDR1 and CDR2 sequences are SGHTA and FQGTGA. Sequenced material: peripheral blood, taken on day 0 of AZD1222 vaccination. The sequence joins TRBV7-3 to TRBJ2-2; the D gene cannot be named for sure. This TCR derives from an adult in good health. The CDR3 protein: CASSLWGPGELFF. The nucleotides are TGTGCCAGCAGCTTATGGGGTCCCGGGGAGCTGTTTTTT.